Given below is one T cell receptor (beta chain) in context. Its antigen is not identified. The entry originates in a study of T cell responses to AZD1222 COVID-19 vaccine. General observations from the study: In a largely white British group with more females than males, clonal diversity was possibly underestimated. Epitopes outside B.1.351 and B.1.1.7 mutated regions reportedly drew nearly half of spike TCRs. After two AZD1222 doses, spike-specific TCR breadth and depth rose versus day 0. Repertoire sampling occurred only after the peak T cell response.

Trimming cost V 6 bases and J 2 bases, with 11 bases left between them. Germline loops: CDR1 SGHTA, CDR2 FQGTGA. The CDR3 spans 15 residues. The repertoire was sequenced with immunoSEQ multiplex PCR; TCRdb's copy has only in-frame clones and lacks some. The sample lists roughly 180,000 clones; roughly 92% were seen once. The sequence derives from an adult in good health. Here the sequenced sample was peripheral blood, taken on day 0 of AZD1222 vaccination. The gene calls are TRBV7-3 and TRBJ2-6, with D perhaps TRBD1 (5 bases). The CDR3 region is CASRPGPAGANVLTF. The CDR3 DNA reads as TGTGCCAGCAGGCCAGGGCCCGCTGGGGCCAACGTCCTGACTTTC.